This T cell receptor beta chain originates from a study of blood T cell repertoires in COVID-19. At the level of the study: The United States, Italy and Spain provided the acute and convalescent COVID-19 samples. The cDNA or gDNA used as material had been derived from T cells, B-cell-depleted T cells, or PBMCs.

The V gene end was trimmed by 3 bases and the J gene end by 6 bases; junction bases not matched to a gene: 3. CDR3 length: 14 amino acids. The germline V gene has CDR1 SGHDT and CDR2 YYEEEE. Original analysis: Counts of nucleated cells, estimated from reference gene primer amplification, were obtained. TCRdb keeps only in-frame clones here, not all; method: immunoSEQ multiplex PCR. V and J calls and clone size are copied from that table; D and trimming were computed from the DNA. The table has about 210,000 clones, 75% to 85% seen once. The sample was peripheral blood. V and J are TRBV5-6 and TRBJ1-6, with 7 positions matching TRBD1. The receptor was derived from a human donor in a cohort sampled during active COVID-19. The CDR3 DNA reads TGTGCCAGCAGCTCCAGGGGGGCTAATTCACCCCTCCACTTT. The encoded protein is CASSSRGANSPLHF.